These T cell receptor beta chains were read from a single sample in a study of cytomegalovirus exposure and HLA in healthy donors. Clones were sequenced by immunoSEQ multiplex PCR, and TCRdb holds only the in-frame ones, with some missing. Of around 98,000 clones listed, 87% were seen once; the top ten hold over 6%. Material for sequencing was PBMCs. These receptors all come from a man aged 18 to 29 in good health and CMV-seropositive. Each CDR3 is given with its conserved first and last residue. A D gene is named only where the DNA matches it firmly. The size of a clone is reported for some rows only, either as once, few or many, or as a class for expanded clones.

clone_size: -
v_call: TRBV4-3
d_call: TRBD1
j_call: TRBJ2-1
cdr3_aa: CASSQGRPPGQGDEQFF
cdr3_nt: TGCGCCAGCAGCCAGGGCCGGCCTCCGGGACAGGGCGATGAGCAGTTCTTC

clone_size: -
v_call: TRBV7-2
d_call: TRBD2
j_call: TRBJ2-2
cdr3_aa: CASSLNPSGGSLGELFF
cdr3_nt: TGTGCCAGCAGCTTAAACCCTAGCGGGGGGTCGCTTGGGGAGCTGTTTTTT

clone_size: -
v_call: TRBV5-6
d_call: -
j_call: TRBJ2-7
cdr3_aa: CASSLGALPSRQYF
cdr3_nt: TGTGCCAGCAGCTTGGGGGCTCTTCCGAGTAGGCAGTACTTC

clone_size: few
v_call: TRBV7-2
d_call: -
j_call: TRBJ1-2
cdr3_aa: CASSFGQAFYGYTF
cdr3_nt: TGTGCCAGCAGCTTTGGACAAGCATTCTATGGCTACACCTTC

clone_size: -
v_call: TRBV12-5
d_call: -
j_call: TRBJ2-4
cdr3_aa: CASGFFPTGLKNIQYF
cdr3_nt: TGTGCTAGTGGTTTCTTCCCGACTGGACTAAAAAACATTCAGTACTTC

clone_size: -
v_call: TRBV11-3
d_call: -
j_call: TRBJ2-4
cdr3_aa: CASSFQGLAKNIQYF
cdr3_nt: TGTGCCAGCAGCTTCCAGGGGTTGGCCAAAAACATTCAGTACTTC

clone_size: few
v_call: TRBV2
d_call: TRBD1
j_call: TRBJ2-5
cdr3_aa: CASSKTGGAYYFQETQYF
cdr3_nt: TGTGCCAGCAGTAAGACAGGGGGCGCTTATTATTTCCAAGAGACCCAGTACTTC

clone_size: -
v_call: TRBV14
d_call: TRBD2
j_call: TRBJ2-1
cdr3_aa: CASSQWTSFYNEQFF
cdr3_nt: TGTGCCAGCAGCCAATGGACTAGTTTCTACAATGAGCAGTTCTTC

clone_size: -
v_call: TRBV5-4
d_call: TRBD2
j_call: TRBJ2-7
cdr3_aa: CASSLGAGQASSYEQYF
cdr3_nt: TGTGCCAGCAGCTTGGGAGCGGGGCAGGCAAGCTCCTACGAGCAGTACTTC

clone_size: -
v_call: TRBV5-1
d_call: -
j_call: TRBJ2-2
cdr3_aa: CASSLETGRNTGELFF
cdr3_nt: TGCGCCAGCAGCTTGGAAACAGGGAGGAACACCGGGGAGCTGTTTTTT

clone_size: -
v_call: TRBV19
d_call: TRBD1
j_call: TRBJ2-7
cdr3_aa: CASSMARGLDYEQYF
cdr3_nt: TGTGCCAGTAGTATGGCCAGGGGGCTGGATTACGAGCAGTACTTC

clone_size: -
v_call: TRBV7-2
d_call: -
j_call: TRBJ2-7
cdr3_aa: CASSSERYEQYF
cdr3_nt: TGTGCCAGCAGCTCAGAGCGGTACGAGCAGTACTTC

clone_size: -
v_call: TRBV13
d_call: TRBD1
j_call: TRBJ2-3
cdr3_aa: CASSLRAGGGDTQYF
cdr3_nt: TGTGCCAGCAGCTTAAGGGCAGGGGGCGGAGATACGCAGTATTTT

clone_size: -
v_call: TRBV6-6
d_call: -
j_call: TRBJ1-6
cdr3_aa: CASSYTPQGYNSPLHF
cdr3_nt: TGTGCCAGCAGTTACACCCCTCAGGGGTATAATTCACCCCTCCACTTT

clone_size: -
v_call: TRBV19
d_call: -
j_call: TRBJ1-5
cdr3_aa: CAVGQSNQPQHF
cdr3_nt: TGTGCCGTAGGACAGTCCAATCAGCCCCAGCATTTT

clone_size: -
v_call: TRBV11-2
d_call: -
j_call: TRBJ2-1
cdr3_aa: CASSLVEYGQFF
cdr3_nt: TGTGCCAGCAGCTTGGTTGAATACGGGCAGTTCTTC

clone_size: -
v_call: TRBV7-2
d_call: -
j_call: TRBJ2-3
cdr3_aa: CASTELGTDTQYF
cdr3_nt: TGTGCCAGCACCGAACTTGGCACAGATACGCAGTATTTT

clone_size: -
v_call: TRBV9
d_call: -
j_call: TRBJ1-2
cdr3_aa: CASAGQGRGYTF
cdr3_nt: TGTGCCAGCGCCGGGCAGGGAAGAGGCTACACCTTC

clone_size: -
v_call: TRBV7-6
d_call: -
j_call: TRBJ2-7
cdr3_aa: CASSLDEYEQYF
cdr3_nt: TGTGCCAGCAGCTTAGACGAGTACGAGCAGTACTTC

clone_size: once
v_call: TRBV18
d_call: -
j_call: TRBJ2-5
cdr3_aa: CASSGGGGETQYF
cdr3_nt: TGTGCCAGCTCCGGAGGGGGCGGAGAGACCCAGTACTTC

clone_size: -
v_call: TRBV7-9
d_call: TRBD1
j_call: TRBJ1-2
cdr3_aa: CASSSGQGSYGYTF
cdr3_nt: TGTGCCAGCAGCTCGGGACAGGGAAGCTATGGCTACACCTTC

clone_size: -
v_call: TRBV9
d_call: TRBD2
j_call: TRBJ2-3
cdr3_aa: CASSARGPGLAGITDTQYF
cdr3_nt: TGTGCCAGCAGCGCCAGGGGACCGGGACTAGCGGGGATCACAGATACGCAGTATTTT

clone_size: -
v_call: TRBV6-6
d_call: -
j_call: TRBJ2-3
cdr3_aa: CASGAGTDTQYF
cdr3_nt: TGTGCCAGTGGGGCCGGCACAGATACGCAGTATTTT

clone_size: -
v_call: TRBV5-6
d_call: -
j_call: TRBJ2-7
cdr3_aa: CASSSASRWYEQYF
cdr3_nt: TGTGCCAGCAGCTCGGCGTCCAGGTGGTACGAGCAGTACTTC

clone_size: once
v_call: TRBV5-1
d_call: -
j_call: TRBJ1-1
cdr3_aa: CASSLGAANTEAFF
cdr3_nt: TGCGCCAGCAGCTTGGGGGCCGCTAACACTGAAGCTTTCTTT

clone_size: -
v_call: TRBV5-1
d_call: -
j_call: TRBJ2-3
cdr3_aa: CASRQDSFINTDTQYF
cdr3_nt: TGCGCCAGCAGGCAGGATAGTTTTATAAACACAGATACGCAGTATTTT

clone_size: -
v_call: TRBV9
d_call: TRBD1
j_call: TRBJ1-1
cdr3_aa: CASSEEGTGRAFF
cdr3_nt: TGTGCCAGCAGCGAGGAAGGGACAGGGAGAGCTTTCTTT

clone_size: -
v_call: TRBV28
d_call: -
j_call: TRBJ1-5
cdr3_aa: CASSYLDRSNQPQHF
cdr3_nt: TGTGCCAGCAGTTATTTGGACAGAAGCAATCAGCCCCAGCATTTT

clone_size: -
v_call: TRBV6-6
d_call: -
j_call: TRBJ1-1
cdr3_aa: CASSTSGVAEAFF
cdr3_nt: -

clone_size: -
v_call: TRBV6-5
d_call: TRBD1
j_call: TRBJ2-7
cdr3_aa: CASSYSTGVIYEQYF
cdr3_nt: TGTGCCAGCAGTTATTCGACAGGGGTAATCTACGAGCAGTACTTC

clone_size: few
v_call: TRBV12-5
d_call: TRBD2
j_call: TRBJ2-7
cdr3_aa: CASGRDYNYEQYF
cdr3_nt: TGTGCTAGTGGACGGGACTATAACTACGAGCAGTACTTC

clone_size: -
v_call: TRBV5-4
d_call: -
j_call: TRBJ2-5
cdr3_aa: CASSLRGFQETQYF
cdr3_nt: TGTGCCAGCAGCCTCAGGGGTTTCCAAGAGACCCAGTACTTC

clone_size: -
v_call: TRBV19
d_call: TRBD2
j_call: TRBJ2-1
cdr3_aa: CASSIGREVNEQFF
cdr3_nt: TGTGCCAGTAGTATTGGTCGGGAGGTAAATGAGCAGTTCTTC

clone_size: -
v_call: TRBV18
d_call: -
j_call: TRBJ2-2
cdr3_aa: CASSPQTITGELFF
cdr3_nt: TGTGCCAGCTCACCCCAGACTATTACCGGGGAGCTGTTTTTT

clone_size: -
v_call: TRBV11-1
d_call: TRBD1
j_call: TRBJ2-2
cdr3_aa: CASSSSGQGAYTGELFF
cdr3_nt: TGTGCCAGCAGCTCAAGTGGACAGGGGGCGTATACCGGGGAGCTGTTTTTT

clone_size: -
v_call: TRBV7-3
d_call: TRBD2
j_call: TRBJ2-3
cdr3_aa: CASSARAGGTTDTQYF
cdr3_nt: TGTGCCAGCAGCGCCCGAGCGGGGGGAACCACAGATACGCAGTATTTT

clone_size: -
v_call: TRBV5-1
d_call: TRBD1
j_call: TRBJ1-2
cdr3_aa: CASSRTTGDGGYTF
cdr3_nt: TGCGCCAGCAGCCGAACCACAGGGGACGGTGGCTACACCTTC

clone_size: -
v_call: TRBV4-3
d_call: -
j_call: TRBJ2-6
cdr3_aa: CASSPTEQGSGANVLTF
cdr3_nt: TGCGCCAGCAGCCCGACAGAACAGGGCTCTGGGGCCAACGTCCTGACTTTC

clone_size: -
v_call: TRBV9
d_call: -
j_call: TRBJ2-1
cdr3_aa: CASSIGSYNEQFF
cdr3_nt: TGTGCCAGCAGCATCGGGTCCTACAATGAGCAGTTCTTC

clone_size: few
v_call: TRBV27
d_call: -
j_call: TRBJ2-7
cdr3_aa: CASRLDSSYEQYF
cdr3_nt: TGTGCCAGCAGGCTCGACAGCTCCTACGAGCAGTACTTC